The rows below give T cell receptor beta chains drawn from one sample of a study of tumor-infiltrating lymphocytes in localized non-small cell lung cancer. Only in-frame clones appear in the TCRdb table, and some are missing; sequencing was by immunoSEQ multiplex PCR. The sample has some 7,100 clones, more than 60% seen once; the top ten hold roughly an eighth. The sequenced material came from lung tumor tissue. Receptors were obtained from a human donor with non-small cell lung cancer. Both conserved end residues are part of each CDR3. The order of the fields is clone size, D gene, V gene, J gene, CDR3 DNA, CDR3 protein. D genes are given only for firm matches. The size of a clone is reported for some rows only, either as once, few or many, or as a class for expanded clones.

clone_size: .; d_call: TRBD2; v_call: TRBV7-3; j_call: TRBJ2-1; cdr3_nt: TGTGCCAGCAGCTTAAGCCCCCCCGGGACTAGCGGTTACAATGAGCAGTTCTTC; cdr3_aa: CASSLSPPGTSGYNEQFF
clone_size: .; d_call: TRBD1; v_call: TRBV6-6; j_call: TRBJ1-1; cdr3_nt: TGTGCCAGCAGTTCCGGACAGGGGCTTGCTGAAGCTTTCTTT; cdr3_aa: CASSSGQGLAEAFF
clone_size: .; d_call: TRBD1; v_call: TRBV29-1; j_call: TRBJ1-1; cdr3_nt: TGCAGCGTCGGACAGGGGAACACTGAAGCTTTCTTT; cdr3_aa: CSVGQGNTEAFF
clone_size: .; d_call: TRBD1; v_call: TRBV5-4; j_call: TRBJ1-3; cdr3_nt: TGTGCCAGCAGTCGTCCGGGACAGGGATCAGGAAACACCATATATTTT; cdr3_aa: CASSRPGQGSGNTIYF
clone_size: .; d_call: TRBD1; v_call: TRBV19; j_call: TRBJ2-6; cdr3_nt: TGTGCCAGTATCCCAGGGGGTAGCGGGGCCAACGTCCTGACTTTC; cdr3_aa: CASIPGGSGANVLTF
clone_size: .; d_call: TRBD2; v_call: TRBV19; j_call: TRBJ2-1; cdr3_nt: TGTGCCAGTACCACGTCTAGCGGGGGGGCCTATGAGCAGTTCTTC; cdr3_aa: CASTTSSGGAYEQFF
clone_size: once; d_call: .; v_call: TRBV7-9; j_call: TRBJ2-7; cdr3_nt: TGTGCCAGCAGCTTAGACGGGGGACGAATCTCCGAGCAGTACTTC; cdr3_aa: CASSLDGGRISEQYF
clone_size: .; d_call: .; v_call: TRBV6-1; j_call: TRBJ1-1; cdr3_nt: TGTGCCAGACCGACACGGAACACTGAAGCTTTCTTT; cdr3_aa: CARPTRNTEAFF
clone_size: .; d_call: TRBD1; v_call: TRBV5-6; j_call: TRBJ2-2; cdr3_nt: TGTGCCAGCAGCCCCGTGGCAGGGGGAACCGGGGAGCTGTTTTTT; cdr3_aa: CASSPVAGGTGELFF
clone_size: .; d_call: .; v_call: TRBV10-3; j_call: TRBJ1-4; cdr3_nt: TGTGCCATCAGTGAAGATATGGGGGGGGCAAGTAGGAGGTTGCGAGAAAAACTGTTTTTT; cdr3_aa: CAISEDMGGASRRLREKLFF
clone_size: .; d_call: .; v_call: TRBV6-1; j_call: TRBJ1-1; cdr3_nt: TGTGCCAGCTCCCGTGGGGCTATGAACACTGAAGCTTTCTTT; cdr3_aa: CASSRGAMNTEAFF
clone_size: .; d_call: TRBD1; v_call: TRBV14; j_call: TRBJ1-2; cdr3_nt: TGTGCCAGCAGCCAACGGACAGGGACCCTCAACTATGGCTACACCTTC; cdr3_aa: CASSQRTGTLNYGYTF
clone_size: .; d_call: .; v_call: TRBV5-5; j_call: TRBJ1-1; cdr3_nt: TGTGCCAGCAGCTCACAGGGTCAGGGCACTGAAGCTTTCTTT; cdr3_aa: CASSSQGQGTEAFF
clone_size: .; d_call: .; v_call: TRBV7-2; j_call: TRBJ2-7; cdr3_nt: TGTGCCAGCAGCTTGGTAGGCGGATCGTACGAGCAGTACTTC; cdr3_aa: CASSLVGGSYEQYF
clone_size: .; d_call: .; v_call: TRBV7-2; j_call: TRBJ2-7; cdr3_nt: TGTGCCAGCAGCTCCCAGGGGGGGCCCTACGAGCAGTACTTC; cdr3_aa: CASSSQGGPYEQYF
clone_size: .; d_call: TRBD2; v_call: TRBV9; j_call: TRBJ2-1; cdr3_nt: TGTGCCAGCAGCCCAACGGGACTAGCGGGAGAATCTGAGCAGTTCTTC; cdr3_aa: CASSPTGLAGESEQFF
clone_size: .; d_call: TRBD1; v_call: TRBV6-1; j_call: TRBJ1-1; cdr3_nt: TGTGCCAGCAGTTCCGGACAGGGGCTTGCTGAAGCTTTCTTT; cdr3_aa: CASSSGQGLAEAFF
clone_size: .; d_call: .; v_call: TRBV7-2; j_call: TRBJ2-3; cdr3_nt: TGTGCCAGCAGCTGGAGCGGAAGCACAGATACGCAGTATTTT; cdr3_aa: CASSWSGSTDTQYF
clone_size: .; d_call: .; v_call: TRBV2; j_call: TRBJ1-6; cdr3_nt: TGTGCCAGCAGTGAAGCGCACAGGGCACTCCTTTCACCCCTCCACTTT; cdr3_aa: CASSEAHRALLSPLHF
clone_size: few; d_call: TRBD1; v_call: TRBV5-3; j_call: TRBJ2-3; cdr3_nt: TGTGCCAGAAGCGCGCCCTACAGGGGGCATAATTCAACGGCGGATACGCAGTATTTT; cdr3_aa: CARSAPYRGHNSTADTQYF